The 18 T cell receptor beta chains given below trace back to one sample, sequenced in a study of shared clonotypes between healthy human individuals. The method was immunoSEQ multiplex PCR; TCRdb's version includes in-frame clones alone and lacks a portion of them. Altogether about a million clones are present, roughly 77% being singletons, with the ten largest covering 0.89%. Sequences were obtained from memory CD4+ T cells from PBMCs. As to subset: CD45RA-negative fraction. The receptors were sampled from a man aged 18 to 29 in good health. Some clones in this sample may be carry-over from other donors' samples.

J is TRBJ1-2 and V is TRBV7-2; TRBD1 aligns across 8 bases. Germline-derived CDR1 and CDR2 are SGHTA and FQGNSA. The CDR3 has 15 residues. Trimming took 5 bases from V and 8 from J; bases not matched to a gene: 13. CDR3 loop: CASSPGQGQPWGYTF. CDR3 DNA: TGTGCCAGCAGCCCTGGACAGGGCCAACCCTGGGGCTACACCTTC.

This clone was seen a handful of times. CDR3 sequence (DNA): TGCAGCGTTCACAGGGGGCTAGGGGAGCTGTTTTTT. Residues: CSVHRGLGELFF. The chain has TRBV29-1 and TRBJ2-2; 9 bases fit TRBD1. The CDR3 is 12 amino acids. The V segment lost 5 bases and the J segment 8 bases; nucleotides outside the gene matches: 3. Germline V gene sequence: CDR1 SQVTM, CDR2 ANQGSEA.

This chain joins TRBV2 and TRBJ1-5; D gene uncertain. Germline values: CDR1 SNHLY, CDR2 FYNNEI. There are 14 residues in the CDR3. V gave up 3 bases and J gave up 7 bases, with 13 bases separating them. The CDR3 region is CASSESHPGQPQHF. The CDR3 nucleotides read TGTGCCAGCAGTGAGTCCCATCCGGGGCAGCCCCAGCATTTT.

CDR3 sequence reads: CASSSSSGSGRSEQFF. CDR3 nucleotides: TGTGCCAGCAGCTCCTCCAGCGGGAGCGGGAGAAGTGAGCAGTTCTTC. The genes are TRBV7-2 and TRBJ2-1, with 8 nucleotides matching TRBD2. Germline CDR1 reads SGHTA; CDR2 reads FQGNSA. This CDR3 contains 16 residues. V gave up 4 bases and J gave up 9 bases; unmatched junction bases: 14.

A word on this clone: Other DNA sequences from this sample encode an identical CDR3 as well. The V call is TRBV5-6, the J call TRBJ2-5, with 8 bases that match TRBD2. V shed 4 bases, J shed 5 bases, and the junction held 10 bases outside the gene matches. This CDR3 is 15 amino acids long. Germline V gene sequence: CDR1 SGHDT, CDR2 YYEEEE. The CDR3 DNA reads TGTGCCAGCAGCCTCGTGGCGGGGGGACGGGAGACCCAGTACTTC. It codes for CASSLVAGGRETQYF.

The rearrangement uses TRBV5-6 and TRBJ2-4; 9 bases match TRBD1. Trimming at V came to 4 bases and at J to 2 bases, leaving 7 bases not matched to a gene. Germline V gene sequence: CDR1 SGHDT, CDR2 YYEEEE. The CDR3 loop spans 16 amino acids. CDR3 protein: CASSPGQGITKNIQYF. The CDR3 DNA follows: TGTGCCAGCAGCCCAGGACAGGGGATTACCAAAAACATTCAGTACTTC.

The genes are TRBV5-4 and TRBJ2-7, with D possibly TRBD2 on 7 matching bases. The germline V and J ends were trimmed by 0 bases and 7 bases, with 20 bases remaining between them. Germline-derived CDR1 and CDR2 are SGHNT and YYREEE (reference sequence). This CDR3 spans 16 amino acids. The DNA of the CDR3 is TGTGCCAGCAGCTTGGTACGGGGGCGGGGGCATGGGGAGCAGTACTTC. Its protein is CASSLVRGRGHGEQYF.

V gene TRBV11-2 combines with J gene TRBJ2-7; D is ambiguous. The V gene lost 4 bases and the J gene lost 0 bases, with 10 bases spanning the gap. The CDR3 spans 14 residues. CDR1 is SGHAT and CDR2 is FQNNGV in the germline V gene. CDR3 loop: CASSSSPNSYEQYF. The CDR3 nucleotides are TGTGCCAGCAGCTCCTCTCCGAACTCCTACGAGCAGTACTTC.

This chain joins TRBV7-9 and TRBJ2-7, with D possibly matching TRBD2 (5 bases). The CDR3 has 14 amino acids. Germline V CDR1 and CDR2: SEHNR, FQNEAQ (reference sequence). Between the trimmed V and J ends, which lost 5 bases and 5 bases, there was a span of 16 bases. Here the CDR3 reads CASSPRALVHEQYF. The CDR3 DNA sequence: TGTGCCAGCAGCCCGCGGGCGCTTGTCCACGAGCAGTACTTC.

CDR3 DNA: TGTGCCAGCAGCAGAGGGGGGGCGAGGTGGGTCGAGAGTGAGCAGTTCTTC. Translation: CASSRGGARWVESEQFF. The genes are TRBV11-3 and TRBJ2-1; possible D gene TRBD2, 7 bases. Trimming took off 5 bases at V and 9 bases at J, with 26 bases between the two ends. CDR3 size: 17 residues. The germline gives CDR1 SGHNT, CDR2 YENEEA.

In the case of this clone: The germline gene is not matched at one end of the junction; a read error may be the cause. Distinct nucleotide sequences in the sample also encode this CDR3. The rearrangement uses TRBV18 and TRBJ2-7; the D gene is possibly TRBD2 (6 bases). CDR3 length equals 18 residues. Germline V gives CDR1 KGHSH, CDR2 LQKENI. CDR3: CASSPPGDFSTKIYEQYF. The CDR3 DNA sequence: TGTGCAAGCTCACCACCGGGGGACTTCTCCACTAAGATCTACGAGCAGTACTTC.

The chain joins TRBV28 to TRBJ2-2, with D maybe TRBD2 (6 bases). Trimming took off 3 bases at V and 6 bases at J, with 14 bases between the two ends. The CDR3 spans 15 residues. Germline CDR1 MDHEN, CDR2 SYDVKM. In nucleotides, the CDR3 is TGTGCCAGCAGTTTTCTAACGGGGGTGTCCGGGGAGCTGTTTTTT. This encodes CASSFLTGVSGELFF.

A single count supports this clone. The chain joins TRBV7-2 to TRBJ2-7, with no clear D. This CDR3 is 14 amino acids long. Trimming stripped 4 bases from V and 2 bases from J, with 12 bases between. Per the germline V gene, CDR1 is SGHTA and CDR2 is FQGNSA. For the CDR3, the DNA is TGTGCCAGCAGCTCCCAAAGTTGGACCTACGAGCAGTACTTC. Its protein is CASSSQSWTYEQYF.

With respect to this clone: It is likely a read error, because the conserved phenylalanine at the end of the CDR3 is missing. The chain combines TRBV5-4 with TRBJ2-7; D unresolved. V lost 4 bases and J lost 0, with 8 bases in between. The germline gives CDR1 SGHNT, CDR2 YYREEE (reference sequence). The CDR3 runs to 13 residues. CDR3 nucleotide sequence: TGTGCCAGCAGCCCGGCGGCCTCCTACGAGCAGTACCTC. It codes for CASSPAASYEQYL.

V gene TRBV6-5 combines with J gene TRBJ1-1, with D maybe TRBD1 (5 bases). The germline V gene has CDR1 MNHEY and CDR2 SVGAGI. Trimming stripped 0 bases from V and 8 bases from J, with 13 bases between. The CDR3 totals 14 residues. The CDR3, as DNA: TGTGCCAGCAGTTACTCGAGCAGGGCGGAAGAAGCTTTCTTT. Amino acid sequence: CASSYSSRAEEAFF.

To note about this clone: This specimen includes other DNA sequences encoding the same CDR3. J is TRBJ1-3 and V is TRBV28; no firm D call. Germline V gene data show CDR1 as MDHEN and CDR2 as SYDVKM. V shed 5 bases and J shed 0 bases, with 5 bases lying between them. The CDR3 consists of 13 residues. The CDR3 region is CASSGGSGNTIYF. The DNA for the CDR3 is TGTGCCAGCAGTGGCGGCTCTGGAAACACCATATATTTT.

This clone was seen only a few times. The V and J genes are TRBV5-1 and TRBJ2-4; 8 positions match TRBD2. The CDR3 length is 16 residues. Germline CDR1 and CDR2: SGHRS and YFSETQ. V lost 4 bases, J lost 6 bases, and 12 bases stayed unmatched. The DNA of the CDR3 is TGCGCCAGCAGCCCCCAACCGGGACTAGGGGTAAACATTCAGTACTTC. Amino acid sequence: CASSPQPGLGVNIQYF.

This chain links TRBV18 with TRBJ2-7; D unclear. V was pared by 6 bases and J by 4 bases, with 10 bases between. This CDR3 region has 12 residues. The V gene's germline CDR1 is KGHSH and CDR2 LQKENI. The DNA of the CDR3 is TGTGCCAGCTCTTTCCCCACGTACGAGCAGTACTTC. Its translation is CASSFPTYEQYF. The entire variable domain, with the rest obtained from reference TRBV18 and TRBJ2-7, is as follows: NAGVMQNPRHLVRRRGQEARLRCSPMKGHSHVYWYRQLPEEGLKFMVYLQKENIIDESGMPKERFSAEFPKEGPSILRIQQVVRGDSAAYFCASSFPTYEQYFGPGTRLTVT.